This TCR beta chain was obtained from a study of CD8 T cells in Susac syndrome. Study-wide findings and caveats: It was acknowledged in the study that its TCR sequencing and HLA analysis involved a relatively small number of individuals.

Roughly 0.45 to 1 ug RNA was reverse transcribed with random hexamers. TCRdb re-derived calls from the immunoSEQ multiplex PCR reads in MiXCR, one entry per CDR3 protein. Of about 300,000 distinct CDR3 sequences listed, about 91% are singletons. Sequencing targeted TCR beta in blood CD8+ and CD4+ T cells. It was treatment-naive patients with stable or active relapsing-remitting disease who made up the multiple sclerosis controls. Purification of the CD8+ and CD4+ T cells relied on negative isolation, and TEMRA cells underwent FACS enrichment. Details on this clonotype: Its target is not known.

The length of the CDR3 is 13 residues. Deletions cut 2 bases from V and 7 bases from J, with 13 bases between. CDR1 is SGHDT, CDR2 YYEEEE, per germline. The sequenced sample was CD8+ T cells from PBMCs. The chain employs TRBV5-6 and TRBJ2-7; D tentatively reads TRBD1 or TRBD2 (5 bases each). This TCR derives from a human donor with multiple sclerosis. The CDR3 nucleotides are TGTGCCAGCAGCTTTGGGACCGCGAGGGAGCAGTACTTC. The encoded protein is CASSFGTAREQYF.